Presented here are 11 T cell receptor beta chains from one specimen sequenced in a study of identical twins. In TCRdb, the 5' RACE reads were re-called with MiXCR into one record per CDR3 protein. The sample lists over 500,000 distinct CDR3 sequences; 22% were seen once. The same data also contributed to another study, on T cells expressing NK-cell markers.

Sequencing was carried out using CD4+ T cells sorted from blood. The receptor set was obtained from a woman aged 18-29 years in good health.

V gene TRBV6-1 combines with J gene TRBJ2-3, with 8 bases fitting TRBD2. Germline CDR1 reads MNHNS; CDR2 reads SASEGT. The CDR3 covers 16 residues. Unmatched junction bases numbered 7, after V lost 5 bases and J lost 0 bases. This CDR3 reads CASSRYRGGSTDTQYF. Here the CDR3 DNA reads TGTGCCAGCAGTCGATATCGGGGGGGAAGCACAGATACGCAGTATTTT.

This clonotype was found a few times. CDR3 residues: CASSFGAPGQNYEQYF. The CDR3 DNA is TGCGCCAGCAGCTTTGGGGCCCCGGGACAGAACTACGAGCAGTACTTC. The chain uses TRBV5-1 and TRBJ2-7; TRBD1 matches at 7 bases. The CDR3 spans 16 residues. Germline trimming cut 2 bases from V and 3 bases from J; bases unmatched to any gene: 11. Germline V gene lookup returns CDR1 SGHRS and CDR2 YFSETQ.

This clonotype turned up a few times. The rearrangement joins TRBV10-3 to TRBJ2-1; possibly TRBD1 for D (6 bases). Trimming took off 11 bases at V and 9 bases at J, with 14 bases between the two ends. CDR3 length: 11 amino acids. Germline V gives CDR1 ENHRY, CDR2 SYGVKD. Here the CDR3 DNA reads TGTGCCGTAGGTTTAGGGGGTGAGCAGTTCTTC. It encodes CAVGLGGEQFF.

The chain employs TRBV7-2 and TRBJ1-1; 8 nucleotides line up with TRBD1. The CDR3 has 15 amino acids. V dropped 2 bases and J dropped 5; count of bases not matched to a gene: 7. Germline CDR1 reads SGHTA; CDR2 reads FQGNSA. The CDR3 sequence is CASSLQGAQMTEAFF. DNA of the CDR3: TGTGCCAGCAGCTTACAGGGGGCTCAGATGACTGAAGCTTTCTTT.

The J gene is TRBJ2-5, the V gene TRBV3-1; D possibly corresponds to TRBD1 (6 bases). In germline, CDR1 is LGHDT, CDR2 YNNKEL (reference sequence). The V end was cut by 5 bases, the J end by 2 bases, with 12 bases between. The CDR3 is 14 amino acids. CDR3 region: CASSYLGGQETQYF. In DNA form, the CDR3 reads TGTGCCAGCAGCTACCTAGGGGGACAAGAGACCCAGTACTTC.

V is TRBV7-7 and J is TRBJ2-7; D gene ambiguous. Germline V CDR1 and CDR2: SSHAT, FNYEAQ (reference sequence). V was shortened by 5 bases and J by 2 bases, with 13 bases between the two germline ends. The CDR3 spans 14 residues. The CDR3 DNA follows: TGTGCCAGCAGCCTCGGCCGAGGCACCTACGAGCAGTACTTC. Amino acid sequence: CASSLGRGTYEQYF.

The chain's CDR3 is CAIRGLVGTGEQFF. CDR3 in DNA: TGTGCCATCAGGGGACTAGTAGGCACTGGTGAGCAGTTCTTC. V gene TRBV10-3 combines with J gene TRBJ2-1; TRBD2 aligns across 8 bases. V lost 6 bases, J lost 9 bases, and 10 bases stayed unmatched. Germline CDR1 is ENHRY and CDR2 is SYGVKD. This CDR3 has 14 residues.

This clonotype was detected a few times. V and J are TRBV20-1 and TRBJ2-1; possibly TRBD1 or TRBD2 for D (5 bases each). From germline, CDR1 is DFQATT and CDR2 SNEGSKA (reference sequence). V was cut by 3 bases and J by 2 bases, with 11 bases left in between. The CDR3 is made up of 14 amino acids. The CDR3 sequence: CSASRDDPYNEQFF. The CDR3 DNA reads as TGCAGTGCTAGTAGGGACGACCCCTACAATGAGCAGTTCTTC.

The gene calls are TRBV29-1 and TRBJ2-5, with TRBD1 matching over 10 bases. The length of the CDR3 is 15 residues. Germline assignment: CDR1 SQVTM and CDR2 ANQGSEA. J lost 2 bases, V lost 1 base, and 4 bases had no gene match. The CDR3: CSVEGGDRGQETQYF. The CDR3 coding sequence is TGCAGCGTTGAAGGGGGGGACAGGGGACAAGAGACCCAGTACTTC.

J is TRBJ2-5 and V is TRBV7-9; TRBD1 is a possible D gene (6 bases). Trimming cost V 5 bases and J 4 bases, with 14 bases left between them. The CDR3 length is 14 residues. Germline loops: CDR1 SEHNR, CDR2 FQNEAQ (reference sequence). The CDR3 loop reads CASSRGQQIETQYF. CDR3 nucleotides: TGTGCCAGCAGCCGCGGACAGCAGATAGAGACCCAGTACTTC.

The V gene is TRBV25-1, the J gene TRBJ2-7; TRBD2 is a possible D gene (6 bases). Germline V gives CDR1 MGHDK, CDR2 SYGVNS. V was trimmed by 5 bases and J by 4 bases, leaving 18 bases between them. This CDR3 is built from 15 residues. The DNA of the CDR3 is TGTGCCAGCAGTACTATAGCGGACATGACGTACGAGCAGTACTTC. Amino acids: CASSTIADMTYEQYF.